These 10 T cell receptor beta chains were all obtained from the same sample, sequenced in a study of blood T cell repertoires in COVID-19 (dated by TCRdb to 2018 to 2020). The library was built by means of the immunoSEQ multiplex PCR assay. TCRdb limited this immuneACCESS table to in-frame rearrangements with V and J called. A share of clones is missing; checked studies link under half to unresolved V genes, and the rest is unexplained. The sample yields 85,000 to 95,000 clones; around 86% were counted once. About 5% of the sample lies in the top ten. Sequenced input: peripheral blood. The receptors here all came from a man aged 60 to 69 with COVID-19, enrolled during active disease.

This clone showed up just once. The gene calls are TRBV24-1 and TRBJ2-3, with TRBD1 matching 8 bases. Germline loops: CDR1 KGHDR, CDR2 SFDVKD. Unmatched junction bases numbered 0, after V lost 2 bases and J lost 0 bases. This CDR3 has 15 residues. The CDR3 coding sequence is TGTGCCACCAGTGATTGGACAGGGAGCACAGATACGCAGTATTTT. This gives the protein CATSDWTGSTDTQYF.

This clone was observed a few times. The chain couples TRBV11-3 to TRBJ1-2; 11 bases are a match to TRBD1. Germline loops: CDR1 SGHNT, CDR2 YENEEA. The CDR3 contains 15 residues. Trimming cost V 5 bases and J 4 bases; bases outside gene matches: 6. The DNA of the CDR3 is TGTGCCAGCAGCGCGGGACAGGGGGGTTCCTATGGCTACACCTTC. It is translated as CASSAGQGGSYGYTF.

The rearrangement links TRBV29-1 to TRBJ2-3; TRBD1 agrees at 9 bases. The CDR3 covers 16 residues. With 2 bases clipped from V and 1 base from J, the junction kept 7 bases outside the gene matches. Looked up from germline, CDR1 is SQVTM and CDR2 is ANQGSEA. The CDR3 is CSVESEQGARTDTQYF. Written as DNA, the CDR3 is TGCAGCGTTGAAAGTGAACAGGGGGCCCGCACAGATACGCAGTATTTT.

The chain couples TRBV5-6 to TRBJ1-2; D perhaps matches TRBD1 (6 bases). With 3 bases removed from V and 4 bases from J, the gap between germline ends came to 10 bases. Per germline, CDR1 SGHDT and CDR2 YYEEEE. This CDR3 comprises 13 residues. CDR3 amino acids: CASSYGQSYGYTF. The CDR3 bases are TGTGCCAGCAGCTACGGACAGAGCTATGGCTACACCTTC. Based on the CDR3 plus reference TRBV5-6 and TRBJ1-2, the full variable domain is DAGVTQSPTHLIKTRGQQVTLRCSPKSGHDTVSWYQQALGQGPQFIFQYYEEEERQRGNFPDRFSGHQFPNYSSELNVNALLLGDSALYLCASSYGQSYGYTFGSGTRLTVV.

The rearrangement joins TRBV6-5 to TRBJ1-1; TRBD1 agrees at 9 bases. V shed 8 bases, J shed 4 bases, and the junction held 2 bases outside the gene matches. The CDR3 length is 12 residues. The germline V gene has CDR1 MNHEY and CDR2 SVGAGI. DNA for the CDR3: TGTGCCAGCGGGACAGGGACCACTGAAGCTTTCTTT. This encodes CASGTGTTEAFF.

The rearrangement joins TRBV4-3 to TRBJ2-3; D perhaps matches TRBD2 (6 bases). The CDR3 has 16 residues. Germline V gene data show CDR1 as LGHNA and CDR2 as YSLEER. Trimming left V 3 bases short and J 6 bases short, with 19 bases between. The CDR3 DNA reads as TGCGCCAGCAGCCAGGGGCGTTCCGGGAGAGGGGATACGCAGTATTTT. Its protein product is CASSQGRSGRGDTQYF.

V usage is TRBV7-8 and J usage is TRBJ2-5, with a weak D call TRBD1 (6 bases). Germline V gives CDR1 SGHVS, CDR2 FQNEAQ. CDR3 length: 14 residues. Trimming left V 4 bases short and J 4 bases short, with 13 bases between. CDR3 amino acids: CASSSTGWGETQYF. The CDR3 DNA sequence: TGTGCCAGCAGCTCCACAGGGTGGGGAGAGACCCAGTACTTC.

The rearrangement links TRBV4-2 to TRBJ2-2; no clear D. CDR1 and CDR2 (germline): LGHNA, YNFKEQ. The CDR3 runs to 16 residues. V was cut by 0 bases and J by 5 bases, with 13 bases left in between. The DNA for the CDR3 is TGTGCCAGCAGCCAAGATGCCTGGCGGCCGACCGGGGAGCTGTTTTTT. Translating gives CASSQDAWRPTGELFF.

This sequence joins TRBV25-1 and TRBJ1-1; a weak D match, TRBD1 (5 bases). The CDR3 spans 15 residues. V lost 4 bases, J lost 0 bases, and 12 bases lay in between. Germline CDR1 and CDR2: MGHDK and SYGVNS. DNA of the CDR3: TGTGCCAGCAGTGGCCTAGGGGTTATGAACACTGAAGCTTTCTTT. This gives the protein CASSGLGVMNTEAFF.

In this sample, this clone turned up once. The V gene is TRBV3-1 (or the pseudogene TRBV3-2), the J gene TRBJ1-1, with D tentatively TRBD1 (5 bases). The CDR3 runs 14 residues. Germline assignment: CDR1 LGHDT and CDR2 YNNKEL (reference sequence). Trimming removed 4 bases from V and 5 bases from J, with 14 bases in between. The CDR3 protein is CASSPRAGGTEAFF. DNA of the CDR3: TGTGCCAGCAGCCCGAGGGCGGGGGGTACTGAAGCTTTCTTT.